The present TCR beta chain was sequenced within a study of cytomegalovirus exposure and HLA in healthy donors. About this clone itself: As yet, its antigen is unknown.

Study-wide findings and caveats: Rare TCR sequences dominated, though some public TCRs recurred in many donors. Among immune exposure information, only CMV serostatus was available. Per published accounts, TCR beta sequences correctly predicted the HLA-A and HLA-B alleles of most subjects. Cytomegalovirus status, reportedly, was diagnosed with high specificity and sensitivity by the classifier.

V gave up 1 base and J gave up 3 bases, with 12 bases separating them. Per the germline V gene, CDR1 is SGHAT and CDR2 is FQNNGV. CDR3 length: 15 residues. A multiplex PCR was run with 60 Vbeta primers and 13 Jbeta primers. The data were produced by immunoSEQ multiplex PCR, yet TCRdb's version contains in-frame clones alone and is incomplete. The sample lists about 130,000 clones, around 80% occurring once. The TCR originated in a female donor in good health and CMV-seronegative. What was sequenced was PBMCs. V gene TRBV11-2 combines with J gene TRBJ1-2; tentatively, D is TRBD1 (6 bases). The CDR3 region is CASSLVSGQYYGYTF. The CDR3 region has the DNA TGTGCCAGCAGCTTAGTCTCCGGACAGTACTATGGCTACACCTTC.